Shown below are 29 T cell receptor beta chains from a single sample sequenced in a study of T-cell reconstitution after alpha-beta-depleted transplantation in children. This sample's TCRbeta library carried unique molecular identifier barcodes. MiXCR, run by TCRdb on the PCR reads, gives a single entry per CDR3 protein. The sample gives 700,000 to 950,000 distinct CDR3 sequences, around 15% of which show up once; approximately 5% is in the top ten. Specimen: PBMCs, mostly from graft donor cells, collected 360 days after TCRalphabeta/CD19-depleted stem cell transplant. The receptors shown here come from a male patient aged 10 to 17 who had a stem cell transplant for acute lymphoblastic leukemia, so the T cells may come from the graft donor.

The chain carries TRBV6-5 and TRBJ2-5, with 7 nucleotides matching TRBD1. Trimming cost V 4 bases and J 4 bases; bases outside gene matches: 9. Germline CDR1 MNHEY, CDR2 SVGAGI. There are 15 residues in the CDR3. The chain's CDR3 is CASSFLQGLGETQYF. Written as DNA, the CDR3 is TGTGCCAGCAGTTTTCTACAGGGGCTCGGAGAGACCCAGTACTTC.

This clonotype was counted ten times or more. The gene calls are TRBV29-1 and TRBJ2-3, with D unresolved. This CDR3 comprises 13 residues. The germline V and J ends were trimmed by 4 bases and 4 bases, with 12 bases remaining between them. CDR1 and CDR2 from the germline V gene are SQVTM and ANQGSEA. The CDR3 nucleotides are TGCAGCGTTGGTAGAGGTTTCGCAGATACGCAGTATTTT. Its protein is CSVGRGFADTQYF.

This clonotype came up a few times. The chain recombines TRBV28 with TRBJ2-1, with 7 bases matching TRBD2. Trimming cost V 6 bases and J 0 bases; bases outside gene matches: 8. The CDR3 covers 16 residues. The germline V gene has CDR1 MDHEN and CDR2 SYDVKM. This CDR3 is CASRGPRGSSYNEQFF. In DNA, the CDR3 is TGTGCCAGCAGGGGACCGCGGGGGAGCTCCTACAATGAGCAGTTCTTC.

The chain employs TRBV20-1 and TRBJ1-1; 10 nucleotides agree with TRBD1. Germline values: CDR1 DFQATT, CDR2 SNEGSKA (reference sequence). The CDR3 spans 15 residues. Trimming removed 0 bases from V and 6 bases from J; junction bases left unmatched: 7. The CDR3 spells CSARDGGQGWPEAFF. CDR3 sequence (DNA): TGCAGTGCTAGAGATGGGGGACAGGGGTGGCCTGAAGCTTTCTTT.

The chain joins TRBV21-1 to TRBJ2-5; the table's D call, TRBD2, was not checked against the DNA. TRBV21-1 is given as a pseudogene. The CDR3 has 16 residues. As DNA, the CDR3 is TGTGCCAGCAGCAAAGACTGCGCGGGTCCTCAAGAGACCCAGTACTTC. It encodes CASSKDCAGPQETQYF.

The chain carries TRBV5-6 and TRBJ1-4; possibly TRBD1 for D (6 bases). CDR1 and CDR2 (germline): SGHDT, YYEEEE. Trimming pared 4 bases from V and 6 bases from J, leaving 16 bases between. This CDR3 comprises 15 residues. The CDR3 loop reads CASSGGGVGDEKLFF. DNA of the CDR3: TGTGCCAGCAGCGGAGGGGGGGTAGGGGATGAAAAACTGTTTTTT.

The chain couples TRBV7-6 to TRBJ2-1; TRBD2 matches at 9 bases. The junction had 5 bases not matched to a gene; V was cut back by 3 bases and J by 5 bases. The CDR3 has 15 amino acids. The germline CDR1 and CDR2 sequences are SGHVS and FNYEAQ. In DNA, the CDR3 is TGTGCCAGCAGCTTTGGACTAGCGCGCGACAATGAGCAGTTCTTC. Translation gives CASSFGLARDNEQFF.

The chain has TRBV27 and TRBJ1-1; D is undetermined. Trimming pared 2 bases from V and 1 base from J, leaving 5 bases between. The CDR3 contains 13 residues. Germline CDR1 and CDR2: MNHEY and SMNVEV (reference sequence). The CDR3 sequence: CASSLQKNTEAFF. DNA of the CDR3: TGTGCCAGCAGTTTACAGAAGAACACTGAAGCTTTCTTT.

This clonotype was seen a handful of times. V and J are TRBV12-3 or TRBV12-4 and TRBJ1-5; D is unresolved. The V end was cut by 1 base, the J end by 0 bases, with 7 bases between. The CDR3 totals 15 residues. The CDR3 sequence is CASSLVMFSNQPQHF. In nucleotides, the CDR3 is TGTGCCAGCAGTTTAGTGATGTTTAGCAATCAGCCCCAGCATTTT.

The chain joins TRBV9 to TRBJ2-7; 8 bases are shared with TRBD1. The V gene's germline CDR1 is SGDLS and CDR2 YYNGEE. This CDR3 has 13 residues. The J segment lost 7 bases and the V segment lost 4 bases, leaving 7 bases of the junction unmatched. The CDR3 protein is CASSWGDRSEQYF. As DNA, the CDR3 is TGTGCCAGCAGCTGGGGGGACAGGAGTGAGCAGTACTTC.

This clonotype was seen more than once but under ten times. This chain joins TRBV7-3 and TRBJ2-6; 12 bases agree with TRBD2. The CDR3 sequence is 17 residues long. Germline values: CDR1 SGHTA, CDR2 FQGTGA. Trimming took 5 bases from V and 3 from J; bases not matched to a gene: 5. CDR3 sequence reads: CASSPLAGGYGANVLTF. The CDR3 region has the DNA TGTGCCAGCAGCCCTCTAGCGGGAGGGTATGGGGCCAACGTCCTGACTTTC.

This clonotype was counted a few times. This chain links TRBV12-3 or TRBV12-4 with TRBJ1-4; D is unclear. This CDR3 spans 16 amino acids. V was trimmed by 5 bases and J by 0 bases, leaving 13 bases between them. The CDR3 DNA is TGTGCCAGCAGTGTCCAAGTTACTGCAACTAATGAAAAACTGTTTTTT. Translated: CASSVQVTATNEKLFF.

This clonotype was counted only a few times. The rearrangement links TRBV18 to TRBJ2-2; D is uncertain. Germline V CDR1 and CDR2: KGHSH, LQKENI. Between the trimmed V and J ends, which lost 1 base and 0 bases, there was a span of 9 bases. The CDR3 runs to 16 residues. The CDR3 loop reads CASSPQSSANTGELFF. CDR3 DNA: TGTGCCAGCTCACCACAGTCCAGCGCGAACACCGGGGAGCTGTTTTTT.

The chain has TRBV11-2 and TRBJ2-1, with D hard to call. The length of the CDR3 is 15 residues. Germline CDR1 SGHAT, CDR2 FQNNGV. Trimming shortened V by 5 bases and J by 3 bases, and 14 bases separated the two germline ends. CDR3 residues: CASSTLDSRYNEQFF. The CDR3 nucleotides read TGTGCCAGCAGCACCCTGGATTCGCGCTACAATGAGCAGTTCTTC.

This clonotype was seen only a few times. The rearrangement links TRBV4-1 to TRBJ2-2; D might be TRBD2 (6 bases). The CDR3 length is 15 residues. The V gene lost 1 base and the J gene lost 5 bases, with 11 bases spanning the gap. Germline lookup yields CDR1 MGHRA and CDR2 YSYEKL. This CDR3 reads CASSQGRGWTGELFF. In DNA form, the CDR3 reads TGCGCCAGCAGCCAAGGGCGGGGTTGGACCGGGGAGCTGTTTTTT.

This clonotype was counted a few times. The V gene is TRBV6-5, the J gene TRBJ2-7, with TRBD2 matching over 9 bases. Germline loops: CDR1 MNHEY, CDR2 SVGAGI. The CDR3 spans 12 residues. J gave up 9 bases and V 6 bases, and 6 bases lay outside the gene matches. CDR3 in amino acids: CASRTGTSWQYF. CDR3 nucleotides: TGTGCCAGCAGAACCGGGACTAGCTGGCAGTACTTC.

The CDR3: CASSWTSGIKETQYF. The CDR3 coding sequence is TGTGCCAGCAGTTGGACTAGCGGGATTAAAGAGACCCAGTACTTC. The V call is TRBV12-3 or TRBV12-4, the J call TRBJ2-5; the match to TRBD2 covers 12 bases. Trimming took 4 bases from V and 3 from J; bases not matched to a gene: 3. The CDR3 covers 15 residues.

This clonotype was picked up a small number of times. The CDR3 DNA follows: TGCGCCAGCAGCTTGTTACAGGGGCACGCCAATGAGCAGTTCTTC. Residues: CASSLLQGHANEQFF. The rearrangement links TRBV5-1 to TRBJ2-1; 7 bases line up with TRBD1. Germline V gives CDR1 SGHRS, CDR2 YFSETQ. CDR3 length: 15 amino acids. Trimming at V came to 1 base and at J to 6 bases, leaving 7 bases not matched to a gene. The full variable domain, with the rest looked up from reference TRBV5-1 and TRBJ2-1, is KAGVTQTPRYLIKTRGQQVTLSCSPISGHRSVSWYQQTPGQGLQFLFEYFSETQRNKGNFPGRFSGRQFSNSRSEMNVSTLELGDSALYLCASSLLQGHANEQFFGPGTRLTVL.

This clonotype came up once. The V and J genes are TRBV6-2 or TRBV6-3 and TRBJ1-4; tentatively, D is TRBD1 (5 bases). Trimming took 5 bases from V and 5 from J, leaving 12 bases between them. The CDR3 is 14 residues long. The germline CDR1 and CDR2 sequences are MNHEY and SVGEGT. The CDR3 reads CASSRTGVNEKLFF. The DNA of the CDR3 is TGTGCCAGCAGTCGCACAGGAGTGAATGAAAAACTGTTTTTT.

This clonotype was picked up a small number of times. The V and J genes are TRBV6-5 and TRBJ2-1; possibly TRBD1 for D (5 bases). Trimming pared 4 bases from V and 3 bases from J, leaving 13 bases between. CDR1 is MNHEY, CDR2 SVGAGI, per germline. The CDR3 has 15 amino acids. The CDR3, as DNA: TGTGCCAGCAGTTTTGTGGGGCCGAACTACAATGAGCAGTTCTTC. It translates to CASSFVGPNYNEQFF.

This clonotype has only a few counts. The J gene is TRBJ2-3, the V gene TRBV4-1; D is possibly TRBD1 or TRBD2 (5 bases each). The ends were cut back, 1 base at V and 0 bases at J, with 14 bases in the middle. Germline V lookup: CDR1 MGHRA, CDR2 YSYEKL. The CDR3 is 17 residues long. The CDR3: CASSQVQGTSSTDTQYF. The CDR3 bases are TGCGCCAGCAGCCAAGTACAAGGGACGTCGAGCACAGATACGCAGTATTTT.

The J gene is TRBJ2-1, the V gene TRBV12-3 or TRBV12-4; D might be TRBD1 (5 bases). CDR3 length: 14 amino acids. Trimming cost V 2 bases and J 8 bases, with 13 bases left between them. This CDR3 is CASSLLYRGDEQFF. The CDR3 nucleotides read TGTGCCAGCAGTTTATTGTATAGGGGCGATGAGCAGTTCTTC.

This clonotype has more than one count but fewer than ten. The chain couples TRBV7-3 to TRBJ1-1; D gene unclear. Trimming took off 5 bases at V and 1 base at J, with 14 bases between the two ends. Germline V CDR1 and CDR2: SGHTA, FQGTGA. The CDR3 contains 15 residues. DNA of the CDR3: TGTGCCAGCAGCCCAACCGCGACGGCGAACACTGAAGCTTTCTTT. It yields the protein CASSPTATANTEAFF. The full variable domain, in which reference TRBV7-3 and TRBJ1-1 provide the parts outside the CDR3, is GAGVSQTPSNKVTEKGKYVELRCDPISGHTALYWYRQSLGQGPEFLIYFQGTGAADDSGLPNDRFFAVRPEGSVSTLKIQRTERGDSAVYLCASSPTATANTEAFFGQGTRLTVV.

At least ten counts were recorded for this clonotype. The chain employs TRBV7-9 and TRBJ2-1; D is undetermined. The germline V gene encodes CDR1 SEHNR and CDR2 FQNEAQ (reference sequence). Trimming stripped 1 base from V and 4 bases from J, with 8 bases between. CDR3 length equals 14 residues. The CDR3 spells CASSLVGYYNEQFF. CDR3 nucleotides: TGTGCCAGCAGCTTAGTAGGATATTACAATGAGCAGTTCTTC.

This clonotype showed up just a few times. The CDR3 sequence is CASSPAGRFQETQYF. The CDR3 DNA follows: TGCGCCAGCAGCCCAGCGGGTCGGTTCCAAGAGACCCAGTACTTC. The chain links TRBV5-1 to TRBJ2-5; possibly TRBD2 for D (6 bases). Deletions cut 4 bases from V and 1 base from J, with 14 bases between. The CDR3 contains 15 residues. Germline assignment: CDR1 SGHRS and CDR2 YFSETQ.

J is TRBJ2-7 and V is TRBV5-6; 9 nucleotides match TRBD1. V was pared by 6 bases and J by 6 bases, with 10 bases of the junction left unmatched. This CDR3 contains 14 residues. Germline V CDR1 and CDR2: SGHDT, YYEEEE. Written as DNA, the CDR3 is TGTGCCAGCACCAAAACCGGGACAGGGCTCGAGCAGTACTTC. As protein: CASTKTGTGLEQYF.

This clonotype appeared a few times. This sequence joins TRBV20-1 and TRBJ1-4; no clear D. Germline CDR1 DFQATT, CDR2 SNEGSKA (reference sequence). This CDR3 has 15 residues. V shed 0 bases and J shed 3 bases, with 11 bases lying between them. The chain's CDR3 is CSARDEGRANEKLFF. The CDR3 nucleotides are TGCAGTGCTAGAGATGAGGGCCGAGCTAATGAAAAACTGTTTTTT.

The sample holds a few counts of this clonotype. The chain recombines TRBV9 with TRBJ2-5; 11 bases match TRBD1. Germline V gene sequence: CDR1 SGDLS, CDR2 YYNGEE. Trimming at V came to 2 bases and at J to 3 bases, leaving 6 bases not matched to a gene. The CDR3 totals 16 residues. The CDR3 DNA sequence: TGTGCCAGCAGCGTTTGGGACAGGGGGACAGAAGAGACCCAGTACTTC. This gives the protein CASSVWDRGTEETQYF.

There are many counts of this clonotype. The chain is built from TRBV12-3 or TRBV12-4 and TRBJ2-1, with D unresolved. The CDR3 has 15 residues. V was shortened by 4 bases and J by 1 base, with 11 bases between the two germline ends. The CDR3 sequence is CASSSLRRSYNEQFF. DNA of the CDR3: TGTGCCAGCAGTTCCCTGCGGCGGTCCTACAATGAGCAGTTCTTC.